The T cell receptor beta chain under discussion was sequenced for a study of control samples from healthy donors and cancer patients (dated by TCRdb to about 2020). As regards this clone: What antigen it recognizes has not been identified. The input lacks base qualities; no much larger clone sits a single base away.

Library preparation used the immunoSEQ multiplex PCR assay. The table was pulled from immuneACCESS by TCRdb, which kept in-frame rearrangements only. Such tables lose some clones; where checked, under half of the loss comes from unresolved V genes, and the rest has no known cause. For this sample there are more than 85,000 clones; roughly 90% appear just once. Together, the top ten hold around 3.9% of the sample. Trimming removed 3 bases from V and 1 base from J, leaving 6 bases between the germline ends. Including cysteine and phenylalanine, the CDR3 has 13 amino acids. Of the read, only the CDR3 DNA is kept; its 39 bases are in frame from base 1. From a lookup of the germline V gene, CDR1 and CDR2 are SNHLY and FYNNEI.

The source of this sequence is a woman in her sixties or seventies with lung cancer. The chain is encoded by TRBV2 joined to TRBJ1-2; the D gene cannot be resolved reliably. Sample: PBMCs. The CDR3 is CASSDTDNYGYTF. The nucleotides read TGTGCCAGCAGTGATACAGATAACTATGGCTACACCTTC. Beyond the CDR3, the reference TRBV2 and TRBJ1-2 genes provide the residues; the full variable domain reads: EPEVTQTPSHQVTQMGQEVILRCVPISNHLYFYWYRQILGQKVEFLVSFYNNEISEKSEIFDDQFSVERPDGSNFTLKIRSTKLEDSAMYFCASSDTDNYGYTFGSGTRLTVV.